This T cell receptor (beta chain) appears in the sequencing data of a study of shared clonotypes between healthy human individuals (dated by TCRdb to 2019 to 2021). With regard to the full study: The cohort included a few men and a couple of women between 18 and 49 years of age. To estimate repertoire size and how much clonotypes are shared between individuals, the study performed deep sequencing of blood TCR repertoires from roughly five healthy adults. Between about 0.94 and 10 billion PBMCs per donor were obtained by leukapheresis. Different laboratories and diverse techniques were used to prepare libraries and sequence TCR repertoires, to increase sequencing depth and limit assay-specific biases. For each donor, CD4 naive and CD4 memory were each given three plates, CD8 naive was given two plates, and CD8 memory was given one plate.

TCR CDR3 regions were amplified from genomic DNA by multiplex PCR using the deep immunoSEQ assay. Extracted genomic DNA from each cell subset was spread evenly across all wells of several immunoSEQ 96-well plates, with each plate serving as a replicate. For sorted subsets, around 200 ng genomic DNA, equal to about 30,000 T cell genomes, was loaded into each replicate PCR. The purified libraries were quantified using a Qubit 3.0 fluorometer, sized with a Bioanalyzer 2100, and then quantified again using the KAPA Library Quantification kit. A separate single-read 150-cycle Illumina NextSeq 550 flow cell was used to sequence each immunoSEQ 96-well plate. On the study's bioinformatics: Because the immunoSEQ output included only junctional sequences and no quality scores, the filtering could not be the same as the filtering used for full-length reads. To assign V/J genes and CDR3, sequences were annotated against IMGT germline references using PyIR, a Python wrapper for IgBLAST v1.9. Reads were filtered out if the reads had weak V/J assignments (E-value above 1e-6), no CDR3, stop codons, out-of-frame junctions, or ambiguous translated residues. A V3J clonotype was defined by an identical inferred V gene, J gene, and CDR3 amino acid sequence. The percentage overlap between two repertoires was calculated by dividing the number of shared unique clonotypes by the size of the smaller repertoire. RTK rarefaction, the Chao1 estimator, and Recon v2.1 estimates of unobserved clonotypes were used to assess repertoire richness. Generation probabilities were computed with OLGA for all TCRbeta clonotypes obtained by the gDNA method from a few donors. This is the immuneACCESS table as TCRdb keeps it, with only in-frame sequences that have V and J called. A part of the clones is gone; compared with another copy, unresolved V genes explain less than half, and the rest is unexplained. The DNA gave D and trimming, while V, J and clone size come from that table. Here the sample has some 2,100,000 clones; 90% to 97% occur a single time. The ten largest clones take up around 0.13% of the sample.

The donors were healthy, HIV-negative adults who had no recently reported acute infections or vaccinations. Only Caucasian adults living in Nashville, Tennessee, USA were represented among the donors. CD4+ T cells were enriched through magnetic negative selection, after which naive cells were positively selected on CD45RA and the remaining negative fraction served as the memory subset. After blood collection by leukapheresis, PBMCs were isolated using Ficoll-Histopaque density gradient centrifugation and then cryopreserved in the vapor phase of liquid nitrogen. Analytical flow cytometry was used to check the purity and quantity of each magnetically sorted T cell population. Genomic DNA was isolated from each sorted fraction and quantified by UV absorbance on a Nanodrop 2000c. Findings and caveats that apply to the study as a whole: Because the study included only a small number of donors, the genetic and exposure-history diversity represented was limited. Sampling was restricted to blood, and TCR repertoires in tissues likely differ from the TCR repertoires found in blood. Around 5% of naive CD4, 3.5% of naive CD8, around 2.3% of memory CD4, and approximately 0.39% of memory CD8 clonotypes were shared across several donors. Based on pairwise subsampling, the degree of clonotype sharing among donors was expected to be affected by sequencing depth. Naive subsets generally had larger estimated clonotype richness than memory subsets did. Compared with non-shared clonotypes, clonotypes shared by all four sorted-subset donors had higher generation probabilities. Rarefaction of sorted-subset datasets indicated incomplete sequencing despite the large sequencing depth.

As for this clone: No antigen is known for it. It has no much larger one-base neighbor in the sample; base qualities were not kept.

The clonotype comes from a man between 18 and 35 years old in good health. The specimen sequenced was naive CD4+ T cells sorted from blood. The intended sense of this specimen's cell subset or site label: CD45RA+ positively selected.

DNA sequence: TGTGCCAGCAGTTACTCGCAGAATAATGAAAAACTGTTTTTT. Its coded protein is CASSYSQNNEKLFF. Recombination linked TRBV6-6 to TRBJ1-4, with no confident D gene call. The V and J ends are trimmed by 0 bases and 4 bases, leaving 6 bases between them. There are 14 amino acids in the CDR3, from cysteine to phenylalanine inclusive. The sequence is cut down to CDR3 DNA, 42 bases in frame from base 1. Sequences MNHNY (CDR1) and SVGAGI (CDR2) are obtained from the germline V gene (reference sequence).